This T cell receptor beta chain originates from a study of early T cells in non-severe SARS-CoV-2 infection. Researchers attached unique molecular identifiers to individual cDNA molecules. Via MiXCR, TCRdb re-called the 5' RACE reads, giving one row per CDR3 protein. The table has under 35,000 distinct CDR3 sequences, about 4.2% seen once. This clonotype was seen repeatedly, ten times or more. Trimming cost V 0 bases and J 0 bases; bases outside gene matches: 16. The germline V gene encodes CDR1 LGHDT and CDR2 YNNKEL (reference sequence). The CDR3 covers 22 residues. This chain uses TRBV3-1 with TRBJ2-1; 11 bases map to TRBD2. Sequencing was carried out using whole blood. The source of this sequence is an adult who was a healthcare worker with PCR-confirmed SARS-CoV-2 infection or an uninfected control (not recorded which). The DNA for the CDR3 is TGTGCCAGCAGCCAAGACCCTGCGGGACTAGCGGAGTTCCTGAGCTCCTACAATGAGCAGTTCTTC. Its translation: CASSQDPAGLAEFLSSYNEQFF.